This entry concerns a single T cell receptor (beta chain). Its specificity is not known. The sample originates from a study of shared clonotypes between healthy human individuals. Across the study: Each donor's CD4 naive and CD4 memory cells filled three plates apiece, CD8 naive two, and CD8 memory one.

Measured with immunoSEQ multiplex PCR; TCRdb has only the in-frame clones, and not every one. The repertoire holds about 2.1 million clones, around 93% seen once, with about 1.7% in the top ten. The study's findings and limits: Shared clonotypes across all four donors exceeded non-shared ones in generation probability.

Naive CD8 cells lacked CD45RO and underwent positive selection for CCR7, leaving out terminally differentiated effector memory CD45RA+ cells. Sequences were obtained from naive CD8+ T cells from PBMCs. The sequence was collected from a man aged 18 to 29 in good health. Some clones in this sample may be carry-over from other donors' samples.

The CDR3 reads CASTDTAGGHEYTQYF. CDR3 DNA sequence: TGTGCCAGTACCGATACGGCAGGGGGCCATGAATATACGCAGTATTTT. V usage is TRBV19 and J usage is TRBJ2-3; the match to TRBD1 covers 8 bases. In germline, CDR1 is LNHDA, CDR2 SQIVND (reference sequence). The CDR3 spans 16 residues. V lost 7 bases to trimming and J lost 7 bases; unmatched junction nucleotides: 16.